The clone carrying this T cell receptor beta chain was observed many times. Germline-derived CDR1 and CDR2 are LNHNV and YYDKDF (reference sequence). This CDR3 has 16 amino acids. Deletions cut 3 bases from V and 5 bases from J, with 17 bases between. MiXCR, applied by TCRdb to the 5' RACE reads, yields one record per CDR3 protein. Seen here are about 69,000 distinct CDR3 sequences, approximately 5.9% observed once, and the top ten hold 2.2%. These data come from a study of T cells after yellow fever vaccination. The receptor was isolated from a man aged 18-30 years who received the YFV17D yellow fever vaccine. Here the sequenced sample was CD4+ T cells sorted from PBMCs, taken roughly 15 days after the first yellow fever vaccination. This chain links TRBV15 with TRBJ1-5; no firm D call. The DNA for the CDR3 is TGTGCCACCAGCAGTGGCCTCTGGCAGATCTATCAGCCCCAGCATTTT. Amino acid sequence: CATSSGLWQIYQPQHF.